The 4 T cell receptor beta chains reported below all come from one sample, sequenced in a study of CD8 T cells in ankylosing spondylitis (dated by TCRdb to about 2017). The method behind the library was 5' RACE. The sequencing machine was an Illumina MiSeq. TCRdb trimmed the raw reads at Q25, called clones with MiXCR and kept productive beta chains. Duplicate CDR3 protein sequences are folded into a single record with the most common DNA and genes. The sample has tens of thousands of distinct CDR3 sequences on record, roughly 17% of them singletons. The ten largest clones capture 28% of the sample. The source material was blood. These receptors originate from a male donor with ankylosing spondylitis or in good health (not recorded which).

This clonotype was recorded a few times. The V gene is TRBV15, the J gene TRBJ2-7; D is possibly TRBD1 or TRBD2 (5 bases each). CDR1 is LNHNV, CDR2 YYDKDF, per germline (reference sequence). Trimming stripped 3 bases from V and 5 bases from J, with 17 bases between. CDR3 length: 15 amino acids. CDR3 sequence reads: CATSRGGGPSDEQYF. The CDR3 DNA reads as TGTGCCACCAGCAGGGGTGGGGGACCGTCCGACGAGCAGTACTTC.

The sample holds many counts of this clonotype. The V gene is TRBV7-9, the J gene TRBJ2-2; D may be TRBD1 or TRBD2 (5 bases each). Germline values: CDR1 SEHNR, CDR2 FQNEAQ (reference sequence). V gave up 3 bases and J gave up 6 bases, with 5 bases separating them. There are 12 residues in the CDR3. CDR3 sequence (DNA): TGTGCCAGCAGCTTGGGGGCCGGGGAGCTGTTTTTT. Its protein product is CASSLGAGELFF. Variable domain in full (rest from reference TRBV7-9 and TRBJ2-2): DTGVSQNPRHKITKRGQNVTFRCDPISEHNRLYWYRQTLGQGPEFLTYFQNEAQLEKSRLLSDRFSAERPKGSFSTLEIQRTEQGDSAMYLCASSLGAGELFFGEGSRLTVL.

CDR3 loop: CASSQTGVMNTEAFF. CDR3 nucleotide sequence: TGTGCCAGCAGCCAAACAGGGGTAATGAACACTGAAGCTTTCTTT. This chain connects TRBV7-2 to TRBJ1-1; TRBD1 agrees at 7 bases. This CDR3 has 15 residues. CDR1 is SGHTA, CDR2 FQGNSA, per germline. V gave up 5 bases and J gave up 0 bases; unmatched junction bases: 6.

The chain couples TRBV11-2 to TRBJ1-4; 10 positions agree with TRBD1. V lost 2 bases, J lost 7 bases, and 10 bases stayed unmatched. CDR1 and CDR2 (germline): SGHAT, FQNNGV. The CDR3 spans 17 residues. The DNA for the CDR3 is TGTGCCAGCAGCTTACCCTCCGGGACAGGGGTGACTGAAAAACTGTTTTTT. It yields the protein CASSLPSGTGVTEKLFF.